A selection of T cell receptor beta chains follows, all from one sample in a study of blood T cell repertoires in COVID-19. TCRdb's table, derived via immunoSEQ multiplex PCR, lists solely in-frame clones and lacks some. The sample carries 130,000 or so clones, 82% recorded once. The sequencing input was peripheral blood. The receptors shown here come from a woman aged 65 to 85 with acute or convalescent COVID-19. The CDR3 runs from the conserved cysteine through the conserved F or W. A D gene is named only where the DNA matches it firmly. Expanded clones are given a class, and other clones once, few, many or no size at all.

len	j_gene	abundance	v_gene	d_gene	CDR3nt	CDR3aa
16	TRBJ2-5	NA	TRBV7-6	TRBD2	TGTGCCAGCAGCTTAGAGACTAGCGGGGGATGGGCGACCCAGTACTTC	CASSLETSGGWATQYF
16	TRBJ1-6	NA	TRBV4-3	TRBD1	TGCGCCAGCAGCCAGAACGGGGGACAGGGCGATTCACCCCTCCACTTT	CASSQNGGQGDSPLHF
16	TRBJ1-6	NA	TRBV7-2	TRBD1	TGTGCCAGCAGCTTATCTCCAGGGGGCCTCATATCACCCCTCCACTTT	CASSLSPGGLISPLHF
12	TRBJ2-3	NA	TRBV7-2	NA	TGTGCCAGCAGCTCCCTCACAGATACGCAGTATTTT	CASSSLTDTQYF
13	TRBJ1-4	few	TRBV7-8	NA	TGTGCCAGCAGCTTAGCGGGGCAGCGTCAACTGTTTTTT	CASSLAGQRQLFF
14	TRBJ2-5	NA	TRBV19	TRBD1	TGTGCCAGTCGAGGACAGGGGAGGGTCGAGACCCAGTACTTC	CASRGQGRVETQYF
15	TRBJ1-5	NA	TRBV7-2	TRBD1	TGTGCCAGCAGCTTAGAGGGACAGGCTCAATCAAGGAAGCATTTT	CASSLEGQAQSRKHF
14	TRBJ1-2	NA	TRBV7-9	NA	TGTGCCAGCAGCTTACCGGGGGGCATTTATGGCTACACCTTC	CASSLPGGIYGYTF
14	TRBJ1-2	NA	TRBV3-1/TRBV3-2	TRBD1	TGTGCCAGCAGCCAAGAGGGACAGGGGATTGGATACACCTTC	CASSQEGQGIGYTF
13	TRBJ1-1	NA	TRBV5-6	TRBD1	TGTGCCAGCAGCCGAGACAGGGTCACTGAAGCTTTCTTT	CASSRDRVTEAFF
13	TRBJ1-2	few	TRBV12-3/TRBV12-4	NA	TGTGCCAGCAGTCTCACAGGCACCTATGGCTACACCTTC	CASSLTGTYGYTF
16	TRBJ2-7	NA	TRBV5-5	NA	TGTGCCAGCAGCTTGGCCGTCGGTCCAAGCTCCTACGAGCAGTACTTC	CASSLAVGPSSYEQYF
16	TRBJ2-5	few	TRBV18	TRBD1	TGTGCCAGCTCACCGGGAACAGGGGGAACCCAAGAGACCCAGTACTTC	CASSPGTGGTQETQYF
11	TRBJ1-2	NA	TRBV7-2	NA	TGTGCCAGCAGTCTACCCAATGGCTACACCTTC	CASSLPNGYTF
14	TRBJ2-3	NA	TRBV6-5	TRBD1	TGTGCCAGCAGAACCGGACAGGGGACAGATACGCAGTATTTT	CASRTGQGTDTQYF
17	TRBJ2-3	NA	TRBV7-8	TRBD2	TGTGCCAGCAGCTCCTTGTCTAGCGGGGGGGCAGCAGATACGCAGTATTTT	CASSSLSSGGAADTQYF
15	TRBJ1-4	few	TRBV11-2	NA	TGTGCCAGCAGCTTAGAGGCAGGGTCTAATGAAAAACTGTTTTTT	CASSLEAGSNEKLFF
14	TRBJ1-1	NA	TRBV29-1	TRBD1	TGCAGCGCAGGACAGGGCCTTCAGGGCACTGAAGCTTTCTTT	CSAGQGLQGTEAFF
16	TRBJ2-2	NA	TRBV27	NA	TGTGCCAGCAGTTCCCACTACAATCCTGGCCGTGGGGAGCTGTTTTTT	CASSSHYNPGRGELFF
13	TRBJ2-5	NA	TRBV30	TRBD1	TGTGCCTGGAGTCGACAGGGCCCGGAGACCCAGTACTTC	CAWSRQGPETQYF
15	TRBJ2-7	NA	TRBV29-1	NA	TGCAGCGTTGAAAGTGGGGGGGACACCTTCTACGAGCAGTACTTC	CSVESGGDTFYEQYF
15	TRBJ1-1	NA	TRBV9	NA	TGTGCCAGCAGCTCCAGGGACTTTCCTGGCGCTGAAGCTTTCTTT	CASSSRDFPGAEAFF
16	TRBJ1-2	NA	TRBV5-6	TRBD1	TGTGCCAGCAGCTTCTTCGGGACAGGGGGCGGAGGTGGCTACACCTTC	CASSFFGTGGGGGYTF
10	TRBJ2-5	NA	TRBV29-1	NA	TGCAGCGGAGGTGAAGAGACCCAGTACTTC	CSGGEETQYF